The text below deals with one T cell receptor (beta chain). Since a much larger clone is just one base distant, this may be a read error. The data are from a study of breast tumors, draining lymph nodes, adjacent tissues. In TCRdb, the multiplex PCR reads were re-called with MiXCR into one record per CDR3 protein. The sample yields about 100,000 distinct CDR3 sequences, 21% seen once. This CDR3 comprises 14 residues. Germline CDR1 reads LNHDA; CDR2 reads SQIVND (reference sequence). The lymph nodes were axillary draining lymph nodes from breast cancer patients. Specimen: axillary lymph node tissue. This clonotype originated in a female donor with breast cancer. Some clones in this sample may be carry-over from other donors' samples. The gene calls are TRBV19 and TRBJ1-4; 7 bases agree with TRBD1. The CDR3 region is CASSMRGLFERLFF. The CDR3 DNA is TGTGCCAGTAGTATGAGGGGGCTTTTTGAAAGACTGTTTTTT.